This T cell receptor beta chain was observed in a study of blood T cell repertoires in COVID-19 (dated by TCRdb to the early 2020s). At the level of the whole study: The collaborator samples originated in the United States, Italy and Spain and spanned the acute and convalescent phases of COVID-19. The material from the prospective study consisted of cDNA or gDNA derived from T cells, B-cell-depleted T cells, or PBMCs. The dataset comprised deeply sampled blood TCRbeta repertoires from subjects exposed to, actively infected with, or recovered from COVID-19. A freely available public database, intended as a resource for researchers studying the immune response to SARS-CoV-2, is where the repertoires were released. Samples came from the ongoing ImmuneRACE study (first 160 participants) plus 1,254 subjects from 6 global collaborators. The sample metadata nearly always contained a de-identified subject ID, COVID-19 status, age in years and sex. Where available, HLA class I and class II types were obtained from metadata supplied by the sample provider rather than from assay-based typing. What the study reported, not specific to this receptor: The quantity of clinical and demographic metadata differed by source and by participant and was supplied without curation.

TCRbeta CDR3 regions were amplified from genomic DNA by means of the immunoSEQ Assay, a bias-controlled multiplex PCR. For the original study's pipeline: Within the assay, amplification of reference gene primers was used to estimate how many nucleated cells each sample contained. To quantify the absolute abundance of each unique TCRbeta CDR3 rearrangement, sequence reads were collapsed and filtered. For each sample, productive Simpson clonality was calculated as the square root of Simpson's diversity index over productive rearrangements. TCRdb stores this immuneACCESS table with in-frame sequences only. Part of the clones is absent; in the studies checked, under half of the shortfall reflects unresolved V genes, and no reason is known for the rest. V, J and clone size are those of that table, while D and trimming were read from the DNA. Present in this sample are about 130,000 clones, about 89% of which were seen just once. Of the sample, around 4.5% is held by the ten largest clones.

One collaborating source in Seattle enrolled patients during active infection and followed them longitudinally through the course of disease. Each collaborating institution followed its own protocols to collect whole blood in K2EDTA tubes. For TCRbeta analysis, collaborator samples were shipped as frozen whole blood, as isolated PBMCs, or as DNA extracted from either sample type. There are 15 amino acids in the CDR3, from cysteine to phenylalanine inclusive. CDR3 DNA only is kept here, 45 bases in frame from base 1. The CDR1 and CDR2 encoded by the germline V gene are SGHVS and FQNEAQ. V is pruned by 4 bases and J by 5 bases, leaving 5 bases of the junction without a gene match. Comments on this clone: The antigen it recognizes is unknown. No base qualities exist here, and no much larger clone lies one base off it.

The chain is encoded by TRBV7-8 joined to TRBJ1-3, and 10 junction bases match TRBD1. The TCR was taken from a man between 60 and 70 years old with COVID-19, enrolled during active disease. Material for sequencing was peripheral blood. The base sequence is TGTGCCAGCAGCTCACGACAGGGGGCTAGAAACACCATATATTTT. Its translation reads: CASSSRQGARNTIYF.